This T cell receptor beta chain was captured by sequencing in a study of blood T cell repertoires in COVID-19. Overall study context: The United States, Italy and Spain were the sources of the acute and convalescent COVID-19 samples. PBMCs, B-cell-depleted T cells, or T cells provided the cDNA or gDNA that made up the material.

CDR1 LGHDT and CDR2 YNNKEL come from the germline V gene (reference sequence). V lost 3 bases and J lost 4; bases outside the gene matches: 4. This CDR3 spans 15 amino acids. Per the original data handling: How many nucleated cells were present was estimated from reference gene primer amplification. Sequencing was performed with immunoSEQ multiplex PCR; in TCRdb, only in-frame clones are kept and a portion is missing. V and J calls and clone size follow that table, whereas D and trimming were derived from the DNA. The sample contains 80,000 or so clones, over 85% of which appear only once. This rearrangement joins TRBV3-1 (or the pseudogene TRBV3-2) to TRBJ2-1; TRBD2 agrees at 9 bases. This clonotype was obtained from a man in his forties or fifties with acute or convalescent COVID-19. The sequencing input was peripheral blood. This CDR3 is CASSHRLAEYNEQFF. The CDR3 nucleotides read TGTGCCAGCAGCCACCGACTAGCGGAGTACAATGAGCAGTTCTTC.